Below, 21 T cell receptor beta chains from the same sample are listed, as sequenced in a study of T cells and Merkel cell carcinoma outcomes. Clones were sequenced by immunoSEQ multiplex PCR, and TCRdb holds only the in-frame ones, with some missing. There are about 6,700 clones in the sample; around 90% occur only once, and 2.5% to 3.5% lies in the top ten. Sequencing used tumor tissue from Merkel cell carcinoma. The receptors derive from a human donor with Merkel cell carcinoma.

The V call is TRBV7-9, the J call TRBJ1-4, with D hard to call. Trimming pared 1 base from V and 2 bases from J, leaving 8 bases between. Germline V gene sequence: CDR1 SEHNR, CDR2 FQNEAQ (reference sequence). The CDR3 covers 15 residues. The CDR3 loop reads CASSLETGTNEKLFF. The CDR3 DNA sequence: TGTGCCAGCAGCTTAGAGACGGGGACTAATGAAAAACTGTTTTTT.

CDR3 loop: CASRDRGFMNTEAFF. The CDR3 DNA sequence: TGTGCCAGCAGGGACAGGGGATTCATGAACACTGAAGCTTTCTTT. The gene calls are TRBV2 and TRBJ1-1; TRBD1 aligns across 9 bases. CDR3 length: 15 residues. CDR1 is SNHLY, CDR2 FYNNEI, per germline. V trimming: 6 bases; J trimming: 0 bases; junction bases outside the gene matches: 5.

The rearrangement joins TRBV2 to TRBJ1-1; tentatively, D is TRBD1 (5 bases). Trimming stripped 7 bases from V and 4 bases from J, with 13 bases between. Germline V lookup: CDR1 SNHLY, CDR2 FYNNEI. The CDR3 loop spans 13 amino acids. This CDR3 reads CASTRDSLTEAFF. For the CDR3, the DNA is TGTGCCAGCACCCGGGACTCCCTCACTGAAGCTTTCTTT. The full variable domain, rest sourced from reference TRBV2 and TRBJ1-1, is EPEVTQTPSHQVTQMGQEVILRCVPISNHLYFYWYRQILGQKVEFLVSFYNNEISEKSEIFDDQFSVERPDGSNFTLKIRSTKLEDSAMYFCASTRDSLTEAFFGQGTRLTVV.

The gene calls are TRBV2 and TRBJ2-1; 9 bases fit TRBD2. This CDR3 is 16 amino acids long. The V gene's germline CDR1 is SNHLY and CDR2 FYNNEI. The ends lost 5 bases at V and 0 bases at J; junction bases unmatched: 5. For the CDR3, the DNA is TGTGCCAGCAGTCCCCGACTAGCGGACTCCTACAATGAGCAGTTCTTC. It specifies CASSPRLADSYNEQFF.

This clone came up a few times. The chain employs TRBV2 and TRBJ1-2; D unresolved. The CDR3 consists of 13 residues. Germline values: CDR1 SNHLY, CDR2 FYNNEI. Trimming stripped 6 bases from V and 4 bases from J, with 12 bases between. The CDR3 reads CASRQHLFYGYTF. CDR3 nucleotides: TGTGCCAGCAGACAGCACCTTTTCTATGGCTACACCTTC.

The chain's CDR3 is CASSLGRTGNTIYF. The CDR3 nucleotides read TGTGCCAGCAGCTTAGGGAGGACTGGAAACACCATATATTTT. V usage is TRBV11-2 and J usage is TRBJ1-3; no reliable D call. The CDR3 is 14 amino acids. V dropped 1 base and J dropped 2 bases, with 6 bases sitting between them. CDR1 is SGHAT and CDR2 is FQNNGV in the germline V gene.

The chain joins TRBV4-1 to TRBJ1-5, with D unresolved. Trimming removed 4 bases at V and 6 bases at J, with 10 bases between. Germline CDR1 MGHRA, CDR2 YSYEKL. CDR3 length: 13 residues. The CDR3 DNA sequence: TGCGCCAGCAGCCCAAGAGAGGTTCAGCCCCAGCATTTT. As protein: CASSPREVQPQHF.

V gene TRBV4-3 combines with J gene TRBJ2-7; 12 positions match TRBD2. J gave up 5 bases and V 0 bases, and 2 bases lay outside the gene matches. This CDR3 spans 15 amino acids. Germline V CDR1 and CDR2: LGHNA, YSLEER. The CDR3 here is CASSQELAGGHEQYF. The CDR3 DNA reads TGCGCCAGCAGCCAAGAACTAGCGGGGGGCCACGAGCAGTACTTC.

This rearrangement joins TRBV6-6 to TRBJ2-1; TRBD1 is a possible D gene (6 bases). This CDR3 is built from 15 residues. V lost 2 bases and J lost 4, with 12 bases in between. Germline lookup yields CDR1 MNHNY and CDR2 SVGAGI (reference sequence). The CDR3 nucleotides read TGTGCCAGCAGTTACGCAAAGGGGGTATACAATGAGCAGTTCTTC. It translates to CASSYAKGVYNEQFF.

About this clone itself: The junction and the germline gene differ at one end; a read error may be behind it. V is TRBV4-1 and J is TRBJ2-5, with D possibly being TRBD2 (5 bases). The CDR3 contains 14 residues. Looked up from germline, CDR1 is MGHRA and CDR2 is YSYEKL. This CDR3 reads CASSQEGSQETQYF. The CDR3 nucleotides are TGCGCCAGCAGTCAAGAGGGTTCCCAAGAGACCCAGTACTTC.

The chain carries TRBV2 and TRBJ2-7; TRBD1 agrees at 10 bases. After removal of 6 bases from V and 5 bases from J, the junction contained 4 bases not matched to a gene. This CDR3 comprises 13 residues. CDR1 SNHLY and CDR2 FYNNEI come from the germline V gene. CDR3 DNA: TGTGCCAGCAGGTCCGGGACAGGGGACGAGCAGTACGTC. Its translation: CASRSGTGDEQYV.

The chain combines TRBV11-2 with TRBJ2-5; 7 positions agree with TRBD2. The CDR3 loop spans 14 amino acids. V was pared by 6 bases and J by 3 bases, with 7 bases of the junction left unmatched. Germline lookup yields CDR1 SGHAT and CDR2 FQNNGV. CDR3 loop: CASSFTSGEETQYF. The CDR3 nucleotides read TGTGCCAGCAGTTTCACGAGCGGGGAAGAGACCCAGTACTTC.

The V gene is TRBV12-5, the J gene TRBJ1-2; D gene uncertain. CDR3 size: 11 residues. CDR1 is LGHNT, CDR2 FRNRAP, per germline. Trimming left V 2 bases short and J 2 bases short, with 0 bases between. This CDR3 reads CASGLNYGYTF. The CDR3 DNA is TGTGCTAGTGGTTTGAACTATGGCTACACCTTC.

The chain combines TRBV18 with TRBJ2-6; D is unclear. The CDR3 extends over 14 amino acids. The germline V gene has CDR1 KGHSH and CDR2 LQKENI. V gave up 3 bases and J gave up 4 bases, with 7 bases separating them. CDR3 in amino acids: CASSPLTGANVLTF. As DNA, the CDR3 is TGTGCCAGCTCACCCCTGACCGGGGCCAACGTCCTGACTTTC.

The chain has TRBV29-1 and TRBJ2-5; 10 positions agree with TRBD2. From germline, CDR1 is SQVTM and CDR2 ANQGSEA. V was pared by 3 bases and J by 4 bases, with 5 bases of the junction left unmatched. The CDR3 spans 14 residues. The CDR3 DNA is TGCAGCGTTGATCTAGCGGGGGACGGAGAGACCCAGTACTTC. This gives the protein CSVDLAGDGETQYF.

The V and J genes are TRBV5-1 and TRBJ2-2; no firm D call. The CDR3 sequence is 14 residues long. V was trimmed by 0 bases and J by 4 bases, leaving 7 bases between them. Germline assignment: CDR1 SGHRS and CDR2 YFSETQ. CDR3 residues: CASSLGRITGELFF. CDR3 coding DNA: TGCGCCAGCAGCTTGGGCAGGATCACCGGGGAGCTGTTTTTT.

The chain recombines TRBV5-6 with TRBJ2-5; D gene unclear. This CDR3 has 11 residues. The germline CDR1 and CDR2 sequences are SGHDT and YYEEEE. V lost 4 bases and J 5 bases, leaving 6 bases between the germline ends. Written as DNA, the CDR3 is TGTGCCAGCAGCGAAGCGGAGACCCAGTACTTC. This translates into CASSEAETQYF.

CDR3 bases: TGTGCCAGCAGCTTGGGCAACAATGAGCAGTTCTTC. It is translated as CASSLGNNEQFF. The genes are TRBV5-6 and TRBJ2-1; D ambiguous. V lost 0 bases to trimming and J lost 5 bases, with 3 bases between them. Germline CDR1 is SGHDT and CDR2 is YYEEEE. This CDR3 comprises 12 residues.

The genes are TRBV11-2 and TRBJ1-4, with a tentative D call TRBD1 (5 bases). Germline V gene data show CDR1 as SGHAT and CDR2 as FQNNGV. The CDR3 contains 16 residues. V gave up 2 bases and J gave up 7 bases, with 17 bases separating them. DNA for the CDR3: TGTGCCAGCAGCTTACGAGGACACGGAGGGAGTGAAAAACTGTTTTTT. Its translation is CASSLRGHGGSEKLFF.

The chain employs TRBV11-1 and TRBJ2-7; TRBD2 is a possible D gene (5 bases). Deletions cut 3 bases from V and 0 bases from J, with 6 bases between. Germline lookup yields CDR1 SGHAT and CDR2 FQDESV (reference sequence). CDR3 length equals 13 residues. CDR3 nucleotide sequence: TGTGCCAGCAGCTTTGGGAGCTCCTACGAGCAGTACTTC. Translating it yields CASSFGSSYEQYF.

The rearrangement uses TRBV5-1 and TRBJ1-4; a possible D gene is TRBD1 (5 bases). This CDR3 is built from 14 residues. The germline gives CDR1 SGHRS, CDR2 YFSETQ. V lost 4 bases to trimming and J lost 5 bases, with 12 bases between them. This CDR3 is CASSLTDPNEKLFF. The DNA of the CDR3 is TGCGCCAGCAGCCTGACAGACCCAAATGAAAAACTGTTTTTT.